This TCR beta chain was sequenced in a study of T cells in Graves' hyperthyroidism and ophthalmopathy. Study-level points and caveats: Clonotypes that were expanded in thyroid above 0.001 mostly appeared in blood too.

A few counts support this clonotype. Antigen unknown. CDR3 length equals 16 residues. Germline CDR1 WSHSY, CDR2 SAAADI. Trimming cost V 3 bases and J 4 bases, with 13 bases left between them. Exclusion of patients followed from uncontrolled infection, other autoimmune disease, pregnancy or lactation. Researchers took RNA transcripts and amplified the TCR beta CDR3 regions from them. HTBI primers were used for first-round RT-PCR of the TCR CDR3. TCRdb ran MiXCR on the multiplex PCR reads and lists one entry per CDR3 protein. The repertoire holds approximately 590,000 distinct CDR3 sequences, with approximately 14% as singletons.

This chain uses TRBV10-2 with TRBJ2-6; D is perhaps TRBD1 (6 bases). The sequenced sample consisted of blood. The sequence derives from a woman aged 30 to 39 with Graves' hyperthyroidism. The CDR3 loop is CASSEVGASGANVLTF. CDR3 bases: TGCGCCAGCAGTGAAGTGGGGGCCTCGGGGGCCAACGTCCTGACTTTC.